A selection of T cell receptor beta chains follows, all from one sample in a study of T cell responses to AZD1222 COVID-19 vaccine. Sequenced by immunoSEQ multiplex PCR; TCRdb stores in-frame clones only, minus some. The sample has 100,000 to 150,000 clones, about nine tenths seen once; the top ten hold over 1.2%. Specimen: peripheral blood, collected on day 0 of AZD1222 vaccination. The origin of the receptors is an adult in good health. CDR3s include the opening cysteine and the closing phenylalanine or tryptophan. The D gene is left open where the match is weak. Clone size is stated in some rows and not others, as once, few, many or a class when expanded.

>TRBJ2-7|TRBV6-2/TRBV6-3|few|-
TGTGCCAGCAGTCCCTCCGGGACCGCCTACGAGCAGTACTTC
CASSPSGTAYEQYF
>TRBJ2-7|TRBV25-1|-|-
TGTGCCAGCAGTGGTGACCTGGGGGAGCAGTACTTC
CASSGDLGEQYF
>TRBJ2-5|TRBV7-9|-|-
TGTGCCAGCAGCCTGGACCACCTGGGGGCGGCCCAGTACTTC
CASSLDHLGAAQYF
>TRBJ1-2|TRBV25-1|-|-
TGTGCCAGCAGTGATCGGACGGGCGCTGGGCAGGGGAACTATGGCTACACCTTC
CASSDRTGAGQGNYGYTF
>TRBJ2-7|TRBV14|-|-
TGTGCCAGCAGCCAACAGGGTGGGTACGAGCAGTACTTC
CASSQQGGYEQYF
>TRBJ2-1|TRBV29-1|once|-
TGCAGCGTTCGGGTCGCTAGCTCCTACAATGAGCAGTTCTTC
CSVRVASSYNEQFF
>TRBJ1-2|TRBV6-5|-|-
TGTGCCAGCAAGGGGATCAATAGGGATGGCTACACCTTC
CASKGINRDGYTF
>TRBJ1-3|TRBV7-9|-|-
TGTGCCAGCAGCACTGCAGGAGTCTCTGGAAACACCATATATTTT
CASSTAGVSGNTIYF
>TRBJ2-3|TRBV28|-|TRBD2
TGTGCCAGCAGTACTCCAGCGGGGGGCACAGATACGCAGTATTTT
CASSTPAGGTDTQYF
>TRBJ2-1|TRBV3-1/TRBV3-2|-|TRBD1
TGTGCCAGCAGCCAGGGACAGAACTCCAATGAGCAGTTCTTC
CASSQGQNSNEQFF
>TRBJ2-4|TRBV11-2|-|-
TGTGCCAGCAGCTTAGCACAGGGTTCCAAAAACATTCAGTACTTC
CASSLAQGSKNIQYF
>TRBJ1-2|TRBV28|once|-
TGTGCCAGGGGGGGCGGCTACACCTTC
CARGGGYTF